Reported below is one T cell receptor beta chain. Antigen specificity is unknown. The source of the sample is a study of neoadjuvant anti-PD-1 for oral cavity cancer. Study results and caveats: Higher pretreatment blood Treg/Th17 ratios correlated with higher pretreatment blood and lower post-treatment tumor TCRbeta clonality.

This CDR3 is 11 amino acids long. CDR1 and CDR2 (germline): DFQATT, SNEGSKA (reference sequence). V was shortened by 7 bases and J by 2 bases, with 8 bases between the two germline ends. Six replicates per PBMC sample, mostly from 480 ng of genomic DNA. Assay used: immunoSEQ multiplex PCR; TCRdb lists only in-frame clones, some missing. The sample has approximately 72,000 clones, 65% to 85% seen once. The chain recombines TRBV20-1 with TRBJ1-2; D gene ambiguous. The sequence came from a person between 35 and 79 years old with oral cavity squamous cell carcinoma. Sequencing was performed on PBMCs, taken before nivolumab (anti-PD-1) treatment. CDR3 nucleotides: TGCAGTGTGACGGCAAACTATGGCTACACCTTC. Translation gives CSVTANYGYTF.